These 28 T cell receptor beta chains originate from one sample sequenced in a study of blood T cell repertoires in COVID-19. The repertoire was sequenced with immunoSEQ multiplex PCR; TCRdb's copy has only in-frame clones and lacks some. The sample has more than 100,000 clones; around 87% are singletons. The sequenced sample consisted of peripheral blood. These TCRs come from a man aged 45-65 years with active COVID-19.

This chain uses TRBV4-1 with TRBJ2-7; D remains ambiguous. Germline CDR1 and CDR2: MGHRA and YSYEKL. V lost 1 base to trimming and J lost 0 bases, with 10 bases between them. CDR3 size: 15 residues. This CDR3 reads CASSQGGFSSYEQYF. CDR3 coding DNA: TGCGCCAGCAGCCAAGGAGGTTTTAGCTCCTACGAGCAGTACTTC.

The V gene is TRBV19, the J gene TRBJ2-1, with a weak D call TRBD2 (6 bases). The CDR3 totals 13 residues. Germline lookup yields CDR1 LNHDA and CDR2 SQIVND (reference sequence). V lost 1 base and J lost 10, with 11 bases in between. The CDR3 DNA sequence: TGTGCCAGTAGTATAGGACTAGATAGCGAGCAGTTCTTC. As protein: CASSIGLDSEQFF.

This clone was found once. The CDR3 DNA reads TGCGCCAGCAGCAGAGGGTCCCCAACGGGGGAGACCCAGTACTTC. Translating it yields CASSRGSPTGETQYF. The rearrangement joins TRBV5-1 to TRBJ2-5, with D possibly matching TRBD2 (5 bases). V shed 4 bases and J shed 5 bases, with 18 bases lying between them. The CDR3 is 15 residues long. Per germline, CDR1 SGHRS and CDR2 YFSETQ.

This clone was seen only once. The J gene is TRBJ1-6, the V gene TRBV30; no definite D call. Trimming pared 7 bases from V and 7 bases from J, leaving 14 bases between. Germline CDR1 GTSNPN, CDR2 SVGIG (reference sequence). The CDR3 is 13 residues long. The CDR3 sequence is CAYDGGLNSPLHF. The CDR3, as DNA: TGTGCCTATGACGGAGGACTGAATTCACCCCTCCACTTT.

The CDR3 sequence is CASSFQGRGSTEAFF. The CDR3 bases are TGTGCCAGCAGCTTCCAGGGGAGAGGAAGCACTGAAGCTTTCTTT. This chain connects TRBV5-4 to TRBJ1-1; D might be TRBD1 (6 bases). The V and J ends lost 2 bases and 4 bases respectively, with 15 bases between them. Germline V CDR1 and CDR2: SGHNT, YYREEE (reference sequence). CDR3 length: 15 amino acids.

V is TRBV15 and J is TRBJ2-1; 10 bases are a match to TRBD1. Germline CDR1 LNHNV, CDR2 YYDKDF (reference sequence). CDR3 size: 16 residues. J lost 10 bases, V lost 0 bases, and 9 bases had no gene match. The CDR3 is CATSRDRRQGAGEQFF. The CDR3 DNA follows: TGTGCCACCAGCAGAGATAGGAGACAGGGGGCAGGCGAGCAGTTCTTC.

This clone was seen more than once but under ten times. This chain joins TRBV9 and TRBJ2-5; 14 bases match TRBD2. The germline gives CDR1 SGDLS, CDR2 YYNGEE. The CDR3 has 17 amino acids. Trimming removed 3 bases from V and 8 bases from J; junction bases left unmatched: 12. CDR3 loop: CASSETRTSGGSGTQYF. In DNA, the CDR3 is TGTGCCAGCAGCGAAACCCGGACTAGCGGGGGGTCAGGAACCCAGTACTTC.

The chain combines TRBV7-2 with TRBJ2-3, with 13 bases aligning to TRBD2. The CDR3 length is 18 residues. CDR1 SGHTA and CDR2 FQGNSA come from the germline V gene. Trimming cost V 5 bases and J 2 bases; bases outside gene matches: 10. The CDR3 protein is CASSTGGLAGIYTDTQYF. DNA of the CDR3: TGTGCCAGCAGCACCGGGGGACTAGCGGGGATCTACACAGATACGCAGTATTTT.

V and J are TRBV27 and TRBJ2-6; D remains unclear. Germline V gives CDR1 MNHEY, CDR2 SMNVEV (reference sequence). V was pared by 2 bases and J by 0 bases, with 8 bases between. The CDR3 sequence is 16 residues long. The CDR3 protein is CASSLRGYSGANVLTF. The CDR3 nucleotides are TGTGCCAGCAGTTTACGAGGCTACTCTGGGGCCAACGTCCTGACTTTC.

V is TRBV2 and J is TRBJ2-7, with TRBD2 identical over 7 bases. V dropped 8 bases and J dropped 7; count of bases not matched to a gene: 17. This CDR3 spans 15 amino acids. Germline CDR1 SNHLY, CDR2 FYNNEI. The CDR3 is CASADPGTMRSEQYF. As DNA, the CDR3 is TGTGCCAGCGCCGATCCCGGGACTATGCGGAGTGAGCAGTACTTC. Full variable domain (missing parts from reference TRBV2 and TRBJ2-7): EPEVTQTPSHQVTQMGQEVILRCVPISNHLYFYWYRQILGQKVEFLVSFYNNEISEKSEIFDDQFSVERPDGSNFTLKIRSTKLEDSAMYFCASADPGTMRSEQYFGPGTRLTVT.

The V call is TRBV7-2, the J call TRBJ2-7, with unresolved D. The V and J ends lost 1 base and 7 bases respectively, with 8 bases between them. The CDR3 is made up of 12 amino acids. Germline CDR1 and CDR2: SGHTA and FQGNSA. The CDR3 region is CASSLVPAEQYF. The CDR3 coding sequence is TGTGCCAGCAGCTTAGTGCCAGCGGAGCAGTACTTC.

CDR3 nucleotide sequence: TGTGCCAGCAGCTTAGGGACGGGGGGGCTCAACGAGCAGTACTTC. It yields the protein CASSLGTGGLNEQYF. The chain couples TRBV11-2 to TRBJ2-7; TRBD2 matches 8 bases. Germline-derived CDR1 and CDR2 are SGHAT and FQNNGV. This CDR3 contains 15 residues. J gave up 5 bases and V 1 base, and 7 bases lay outside the gene matches. Full variable domain (outside the CDR3, taken from reference TRBV11-2 and TRBJ2-7): EAGVAQSPRYKIIEKRQSVAFWCNPISGHATLYWYQQILGQGPKLLIQFQNNGVVDDSQLPKDRFSAERLKGVDSTLKIQPAKLEDSAVYLCASSLGTGGLNEQYFGPGTRLTVT.

V is TRBV7-8 and J is TRBJ1-1; D gene unclear. Germline V CDR1 and CDR2: SGHVS, FQNEAQ. V was shortened by 0 bases and J by 1 base, with 6 bases between the two germline ends. There are 14 residues in the CDR3. The CDR3 loop is CASSLAMRNTEAFF. In DNA form, the CDR3 reads TGTGCCAGCAGCTTAGCGATGCGGAACACTGAAGCTTTCTTT.

V usage is TRBV12-5 and J usage is TRBJ1-5; possibly TRBD1 for D (6 bases). CDR3 length: 17 residues. The germline V gene has CDR1 LGHNT and CDR2 FRNRAP. Deletions cut 1 base from V and 2 bases from J, with 15 bases between. CDR3: CASGLALQGDGNQPQHF. In DNA form, the CDR3 reads TGTGCTAGTGGTTTGGCCCTACAGGGAGATGGCAATCAGCCCCAGCATTTT. Full variable domain (remainder filled in from reference TRBV12-5 and TRBJ1-5): DARVTQTPRHKVTEMGQEVTMRCQPILGHNTVFWYRQTMMQGLELLAYFRNRAPLDDSGMPKDRFSAEMPDATLATLKIQPSEPRDSAVYFCASGLALQGDGNQPQHFGDGTRLSIL.

The gene calls are TRBV12-3 or TRBV12-4 and TRBJ1-1; no clear D gene. V gave up 11 bases and J gave up 5 bases, with 12 bases separating them. CDR3 length: 11 amino acids. CDR3 residues: CASRAGTEAFF. CDR3 nucleotide sequence: TGTGCCTCAAGGGCGGGAACTGAAGCTTTCTTT.

This clone was detected ten times or more. The rearrangement joins TRBV7-7 to TRBJ2-6; tentatively, D is TRBD1 (5 bases). CDR3 length equals 15 residues. Deletions cut 5 bases from V and 0 bases from J, with 8 bases between. Germline V gives CDR1 SSHAT, CDR2 FNYEAQ (reference sequence). This CDR3 is CASSRDSSGANVLTF. The CDR3 DNA follows: TGTGCCAGCAGCCGCGACAGCTCTGGGGCCAACGTCCTGACTTTC. The full variable domain, rest sourced from reference TRBV7-7 and TRBJ2-6, is GAGVSQSPRYKVTKRGQDVTLRCDPISSHATLYWYQQALGQGPEFLTYFNYEAQPDKSGLPSDRFSAERPEGSISTLTIQRTEQRDSAMYRCASSRDSSGANVLTFGAGSRLTVL.

The chain links TRBV5-6 to TRBJ1-6; 7 bases are shared with TRBD1. Germline CDR1 and CDR2: SGHDT and YYEEEE. The junction had 8 bases not matched to a gene; V was cut back by 4 bases and J by 10 bases. CDR3 length: 14 residues. For the CDR3, the DNA is TGTGCCAGCAGCAGACAGGGCCGATGGTCACCCCTCCACTTT. Encoded protein: CASSRQGRWSPLHF.

As DNA, the CDR3 is TGTGCCATCACTGGAGGGACCGCTCAATACAATGAGCAGTTCTTC. Translating gives CAITGGTAQYNEQFF. The chain joins TRBV10-3 to TRBJ2-1; a weak D match, TRBD2 (6 bases). V lost 7 bases to trimming and J lost 4 bases, with 17 bases between them. Germline CDR1 is ENHRY and CDR2 is SYGVKD. The CDR3 covers 15 residues.

This clone was counted between two and nine times. J is TRBJ1-6 and V is TRBV4-2; the D gene is possibly TRBD1 (6 bases). CDR3 length: 17 residues. CDR1 and CDR2 from the germline V gene are LGHNA and YNFKEQ. V was trimmed by 8 bases and J by 8 bases, leaving 25 bases between them. As DNA, the CDR3 is TGTGCCAGCTCGACTTTGGGGGCAGGCCCTTTGGATTCACCCCTCCACTTT. Translated, it gives CASSTLGAGPLDSPLHF.

This clone was seen only a few times. The rearrangement joins TRBV19 to TRBJ1-2; no clear D gene. The CDR3 extends over 13 amino acids. Between the trimmed V and J ends, which lost 3 bases and 9 bases, there was a span of 14 bases. Germline CDR1 and CDR2: LNHDA and SQIVND (reference sequence). This chain's CDR3 is CASSIDNRGSYTF. The CDR3 nucleotides are TGTGCCAGTAGTATTGATAACCGAGGGAGCTACACCTTC. Drawing the rest from reference TRBV19 and TRBJ1-2, the complete variable domain is DGGITQSPKYLFRKEGQNVTLSCEQNLNHDAMYWYRQDPGQGLRLIYYSQIVNDFQKGDIAEGYSVSREKKESFPLTVTSAQKNPTAFYLCASSIDNRGSYTFGSGTRLTVV.

This clone was seen more than once but under ten times. This sequence joins TRBV4-1 and TRBJ1-1, with D perhaps TRBD1 (5 bases). Germline loops: CDR1 MGHRA, CDR2 YSYEKL. Trimming removed 1 base at V and 4 bases at J, with 13 bases between. The CDR3 has 15 amino acids. The CDR3 protein is CASSQVPGGATEAFF. DNA of the CDR3: TGCGCCAGCAGCCAAGTTCCAGGCGGGGCCACTGAAGCTTTCTTT.

This clone occurred once. V is TRBV13 and J is TRBJ1-2, with 8 bases aligning to TRBD1. The CDR3 length is 13 residues. Germline V gene sequence: CDR1 PRHDT, CDR2 FYEKMQ (reference sequence). After removal of 2 bases from V and 4 bases from J, the junction contained 0 bases not matched to a gene. DNA for the CDR3: TGTGCCAGCAGCTTAACAGGGGGCTATGGCTACACCTTC. It encodes CASSLTGGYGYTF.

This clone was recorded once. V is TRBV19 and J is TRBJ1-2, with 7 bases lining up with TRBD1. V was pared by 7 bases and J by 8 bases, with 19 bases of the junction left unmatched. The length of the CDR3 is 16 residues. The V gene's germline CDR1 is LNHDA and CDR2 SQIVND (reference sequence). CDR3 protein: CASIPFGVTGVGGYTF. CDR3 nucleotide sequence: TGTGCCAGTATCCCATTCGGGGTCACAGGGGTGGGCGGCTACACCTTC.

This clone occurred a few times. The CDR3 sequence is CASSLRSEQYF. The CDR3 coding sequence is TGTGCCAGCAGCCTCCGTTCGGAGCAGTACTTC. The V call is TRBV7-2, the J call TRBJ2-7, with D hard to call. The V end lost 5 bases, the J end lost 7 bases, and 9 bases lay between the germline ends. The CDR3 extends over 11 amino acids. The germline gives CDR1 SGHTA, CDR2 FQGNSA.

The chain uses TRBV7-3 and TRBJ1-3; no firm D call. This CDR3 has 17 amino acids. The V gene's germline CDR1 is SGHTA and CDR2 FQGTGA. With 5 bases removed from V and 0 bases from J, the gap between germline ends came to 17 bases. CDR3 coding DNA: TGTGCCAGCAGCCCCGAGGGTACCGACTACTCTGGAAACACCATATATTTT. As protein: CASSPEGTDYSGNTIYF.

The J gene is TRBJ2-1, the V gene TRBV7-8, with D possibly being TRBD1 (6 bases). The CDR3 extends over 16 amino acids. In germline, CDR1 is SGHVS, CDR2 FQNEAQ. Trimming took off 2 bases at V and 10 bases at J, with 21 bases between the two ends. CDR3 sequence (DNA): TGTGCCAGCAGCTTATACTATCGGTTTTTGGGGGCCGAGCAGTTCTTC. It encodes CASSLYYRFLGAEQFF.

This clone was seen just once. This sequence joins TRBV7-9 and TRBJ1-2; D possibly corresponds to TRBD1 (5 bases). Germline V lookup: CDR1 SEHNR, CDR2 FQNEAQ (reference sequence). Deletions cut 4 bases from V and 6 bases from J, with 12 bases between. CDR3 size: 13 residues. CDR3 residues: CASSSQGGDGYTF. In DNA, the CDR3 is TGTGCCAGCAGCTCTCAGGGTGGCGATGGCTACACCTTC.

This chain links TRBV6-2 or TRBV6-3 with TRBJ2-2; D gene ambiguous. The length of the CDR3 is 12 residues. Deletions cut 6 bases from V and 7 bases from J, with 9 bases between. Germline CDR1 and CDR2: MNHEY and SVGEGT. This CDR3 is CASSQILGELFF. The CDR3 nucleotides read TGTGCCAGCAGCCAGATACTCGGGGAGCTGTTTTTT.